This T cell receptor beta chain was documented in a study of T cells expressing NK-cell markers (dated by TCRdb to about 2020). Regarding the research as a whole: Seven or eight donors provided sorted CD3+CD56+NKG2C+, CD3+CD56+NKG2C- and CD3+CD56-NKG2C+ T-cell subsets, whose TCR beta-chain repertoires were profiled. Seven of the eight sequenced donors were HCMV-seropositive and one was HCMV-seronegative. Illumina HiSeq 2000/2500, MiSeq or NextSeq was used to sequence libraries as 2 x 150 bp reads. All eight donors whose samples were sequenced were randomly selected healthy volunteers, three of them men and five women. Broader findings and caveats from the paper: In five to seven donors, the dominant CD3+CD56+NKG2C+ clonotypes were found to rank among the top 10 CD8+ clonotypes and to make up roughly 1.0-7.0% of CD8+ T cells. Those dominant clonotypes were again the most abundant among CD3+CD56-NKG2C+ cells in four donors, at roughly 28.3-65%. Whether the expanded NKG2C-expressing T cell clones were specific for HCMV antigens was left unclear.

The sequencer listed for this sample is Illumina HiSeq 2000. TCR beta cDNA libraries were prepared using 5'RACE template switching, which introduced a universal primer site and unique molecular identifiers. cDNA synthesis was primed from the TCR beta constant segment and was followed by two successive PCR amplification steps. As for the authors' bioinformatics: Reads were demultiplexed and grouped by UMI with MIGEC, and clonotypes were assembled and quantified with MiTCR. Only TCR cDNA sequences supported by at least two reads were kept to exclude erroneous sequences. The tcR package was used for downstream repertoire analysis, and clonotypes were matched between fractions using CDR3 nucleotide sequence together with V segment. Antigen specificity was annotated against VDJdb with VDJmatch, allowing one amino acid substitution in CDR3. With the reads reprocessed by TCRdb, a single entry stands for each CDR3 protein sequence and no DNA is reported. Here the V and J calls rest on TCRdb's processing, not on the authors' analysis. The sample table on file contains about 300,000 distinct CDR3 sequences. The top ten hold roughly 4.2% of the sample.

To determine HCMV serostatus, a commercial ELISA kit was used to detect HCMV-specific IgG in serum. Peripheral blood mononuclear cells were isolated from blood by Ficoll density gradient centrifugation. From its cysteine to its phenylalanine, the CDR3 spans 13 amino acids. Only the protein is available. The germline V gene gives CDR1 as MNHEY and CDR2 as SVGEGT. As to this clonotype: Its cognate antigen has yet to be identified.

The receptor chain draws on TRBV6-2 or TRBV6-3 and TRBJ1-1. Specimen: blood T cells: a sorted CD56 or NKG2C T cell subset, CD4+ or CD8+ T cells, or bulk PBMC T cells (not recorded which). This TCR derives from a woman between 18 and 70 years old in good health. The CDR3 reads CASSYYGNTEAFF.